These 25 T cell receptor beta chains originate from one sample sequenced in a study of T cell responses to AZD1222 COVID-19 vaccine. Using immunoSEQ multiplex PCR, the repertoire was profiled, and TCRdb retains in-frame clones only, with some absent. The sample lists roughly 99,000 clones; about 90% were seen once. The specimen comprised peripheral blood, sampled 28 days after the second AZD1222 dose. Receptors originate from an adult who received the AZD1222 COVID-19 vaccine.

The gene calls are TRBV7-6 and TRBJ2-3, with D possibly TRBD2 on 5 matching bases. CDR3 length equals 15 residues. CDR1 SGHVS and CDR2 FNYEAQ come from the germline V gene. V lost 1 base, J lost 0 bases, and 8 bases lay in between. CDR3 loop: CASSLGGVSTDTQYF. As DNA, the CDR3 is TGTGCCAGCAGCTTAGGGGGAGTTAGCACAGATACGCAGTATTTT.

The CDR3 coding sequence is TGTGCCAGCAGCCTGTCCATGGACTTCGAGCCCGCGGTGGGGGAGCTGTTTTTT. Amino acids: CASSLSMDFEPAVGELFF. V and J are TRBV5-8 and TRBJ2-2, with D possibly TRBD2 on 5 matching bases. CDR1 is SGHTS, CDR2 YDEGEE, per germline. This CDR3 has 18 residues. V shed 4 bases and J shed 8 bases, with 27 bases lying between them.

The J gene is TRBJ2-1, the V gene TRBV7-9; D is uncertain. The length of the CDR3 is 12 residues. Germline CDR1 reads SEHNR; CDR2 reads FQNEAQ (reference sequence). Trimming removed 5 bases from V and 6 bases from J, with 8 bases in between. CDR3 DNA sequence: TGTGCCAGCAGCCGGACGTTCAATGAGCAGTTCTTC. It is translated as CASSRTFNEQFF.

This clone appeared once. The J gene is TRBJ2-7, the V gene TRBV7-8; D unclear. Trimming shortened V by 2 bases and J by 2 bases, and 10 bases separated the two germline ends. Per germline, CDR1 SGHVS and CDR2 FQNEAQ. CDR3 length: 14 amino acids. CDR3 DNA sequence: TGTGCCAGCAGCTTAACGGGCCTAGCCTACGAGCAGTACTTC. It translates to CASSLTGLAYEQYF.

The chain is built from TRBV2 and TRBJ2-4; TRBD2 might be the D (7 bases). The ends were cut back, 7 bases at V and 3 bases at J, with 31 bases in the middle. The CDR3 loop spans 20 amino acids. Germline V gene sequence: CDR1 SNHLY, CDR2 FYNNEI. DNA for the CDR3: TGTGCCAGCACGCAGGGTTGGGGACTACAGGGCCTTGGGGGCAAAAACATTCAGTACTTC. It yields the protein CASTQGWGLQGLGGKNIQYF.

This chain connects TRBV29-1 to TRBJ1-1; D not resolved. V shed 4 bases and J shed 5 bases, with 8 bases lying between them. This CDR3 has 11 amino acids. Germline CDR1 reads SQVTM; CDR2 reads ANQGSEA. This CDR3 reads CSVVPRTEAFF. The DNA of the CDR3 is TGCAGCGTTGTCCCGAGGACTGAAGCTTTCTTT.

The chain joins TRBV11-2 to TRBJ1-5; the match to TRBD1 covers 7 bases. Trimming removed 5 bases from V and 4 bases from J; junction bases left unmatched: 2. Per the germline V gene, CDR1 is SGHAT and CDR2 is FQNNGV. There are 13 residues in the CDR3. CDR3 region: CASSPQGNQPQHF. The CDR3 DNA reads TGTGCCAGCAGCCCACAGGGGAATCAGCCCCAGCATTTT.

This sequence joins TRBV9 and TRBJ2-7, with a possible D match to TRBD1 (6 bases). Deletions cut 3 bases from V and 0 bases from J, with 10 bases between. CDR1 is SGDLS and CDR2 is YYNGEE in the germline V gene. This CDR3 contains 14 residues. The CDR3 is CASSEWDNSYEQYF. In DNA, the CDR3 is TGTGCCAGCAGCGAGTGGGACAACTCCTACGAGCAGTACTTC.

This sequence joins TRBV12-5 and TRBJ2-7; D gene ambiguous. Germline V gene data show CDR1 as LGHNT and CDR2 as FRNRAP. The CDR3 is 13 residues long. The V gene lost 1 base and the J gene lost 3 bases, with 7 bases spanning the gap. The DNA for the CDR3 is TGTGCTAGTGGTTTGGGTCAGAGCTACGAGCAGTACTTC. Its translation is CASGLGQSYEQYF.

V and J are TRBV5-4 and TRBJ1-3, with D tentatively TRBD1 (5 bases). Germline CDR1 reads SGHNT; CDR2 reads YYREEE (reference sequence). The CDR3 length is 14 residues. V was shortened by 2 bases and J by 2 bases, with 8 bases between the two germline ends. The chain's CDR3 is CASSLGGAGNTIYF. CDR3 nucleotide sequence: TGTGCCAGCAGCTTAGGAGGGGCTGGAAACACCATATATTTT.

V usage is TRBV3-1 (or the pseudogene TRBV3-2) and J usage is TRBJ2-3, with 8 bases identical to TRBD1. Per germline, CDR1 LGHDT and CDR2 YNNKEL (reference sequence). This CDR3 comprises 15 residues. The junction had 10 bases not matched to a gene; V was cut back by 5 bases and J by 6 bases. The DNA of the CDR3 is TGTGCCAGCAGCACCCGACAGGGGAGGTGGGATACGCAGTATTTT. Protein: CASSTRQGRWDTQYF.

The V gene is TRBV3-1 (or the pseudogene TRBV3-2), the J gene TRBJ1-1; 8 nucleotides agree with TRBD1. The CDR3 loop spans 14 amino acids. V lost 3 bases and J lost 3; bases outside the gene matches: 3. Germline CDR1 is LGHDT and CDR2 is YNNKEL (reference sequence). The CDR3 is CASSHLQGDTEAFF. The CDR3 DNA follows: TGTGCCAGCAGCCATCTACAGGGGGACACTGAAGCTTTCTTT.

The rearrangement links TRBV25-1 to TRBJ1-2; D possibly corresponds to TRBD1 (5 bases). This CDR3 is 13 amino acids long. The germline V gene has CDR1 MGHDK and CDR2 SYGVNS. V lost 4 bases and J 7 bases, leaving 13 bases between the germline ends. For the CDR3, the DNA is TGTGCCAGCAGTGCCCAGGGTAGTTCTGGCTACACCTTC. This gives the protein CASSAQGSSGYTF.

This clone was seen just once. The rearrangement links TRBV24-1 to TRBJ2-3; D gene uncertain. The CDR3 loop spans 14 amino acids. Germline loops: CDR1 KGHDR, CDR2 SFDVKD. V lost 5 bases to trimming and J lost 0 bases, with 8 bases between them. CDR3 sequence reads: CATSASISTDTQYF. The CDR3 DNA sequence: TGTGCCACCAGTGCCTCCATCAGCACAGATACGCAGTATTTT.

The chain uses TRBV7-2 and TRBJ2-1, with D perhaps TRBD2 (6 bases). From germline, CDR1 is SGHTA and CDR2 FQGNSA. V was clipped by 5 bases and J by 8 bases, with 13 bases between them. The CDR3 has 13 amino acids. The CDR3 here is CASSTTSRHEQFF. In DNA, the CDR3 is TGTGCCAGCAGCACCACTAGCCGGCATGAGCAGTTCTTC.

This rearrangement joins TRBV5-1 to TRBJ1-2; perhaps TRBD1 as D (6 bases). The CDR3 length is 15 residues. Trimming stripped 0 bases from V and 6 bases from J, with 15 bases between. Germline CDR1 reads SGHRS; CDR2 reads YFSETQ. CDR3: CASSLEVGAGHGYTF. DNA for the CDR3: TGCGCCAGCAGCTTGGAAGTGGGGGCAGGGCATGGCTACACCTTC.

The chain is built from TRBV14 and TRBJ2-7; possibly TRBD1 for D (6 bases). Germline V lookup: CDR1 SGHDN, CDR2 FVKESK. CDR3 size: 14 residues. Trimming cost V 5 bases and J 0 bases, with 11 bases left between them. The CDR3 DNA follows: TGTGCCAGCAGCAATTACAGGGACTCCTACGAGCAGTACTTC. Translated, it gives CASSNYRDSYEQYF.

The chain's CDR3 is CSGGQGNTIYF. CDR3 bases: TGCAGCGGCGGACAAGGAAACACCATATATTTT. The rearrangement uses TRBV29-1 and TRBJ1-3; D might be TRBD1 (5 bases). Germline V gives CDR1 SQVTM, CDR2 ANQGSEA. The CDR3 runs to 11 residues. The V end lost 7 bases, the J end lost 4 bases, and 8 bases lay between the germline ends.

The gene calls are TRBV6-1 and TRBJ1-2; TRBD1 matches 7 bases. Germline V gene sequence: CDR1 MNHNS, CDR2 SASEGT. Germline trimming cut 1 base from V and 4 bases from J; bases unmatched to any gene: 3. CDR3 size: 14 residues. In DNA, the CDR3 is TGTGCCAGCAGTGAAGTAGGGACAGCCTATGGCTACACCTTC. Its protein product is CASSEVGTAYGYTF.

This clone has just one count. The chain uses TRBV27 and TRBJ1-1; no definite D call. V was pared by 4 bases and J by 5 bases, with 11 bases between. The germline V gene encodes CDR1 MNHEY and CDR2 SMNVEV (reference sequence). The CDR3 runs 13 residues. The CDR3 nucleotides are TGTGCCAGCAGTTCGGCGGGATGGACTGAAGCTTTCTTT. Translation gives CASSSAGWTEAFF.

This chain uses TRBV30 with TRBJ1-1, with 7 bases matching TRBD1. Germline CDR1 and CDR2: GTSNPN and SVGIG (reference sequence). The V segment lost 1 base and the J segment 4 bases; nucleotides outside the gene matches: 3. The CDR3 runs to 13 residues. For the CDR3, the DNA is TGTGCCTGGAGTGGCGGGACAGCCACTGAAGCTTTCTTT. This translates into CAWSGGTATEAFF.

This clone was counted once. The chain combines TRBV5-4 with TRBJ1-1, with D uncertain. The CDR3 loop spans 15 amino acids. Per germline, CDR1 SGHNT and CDR2 YYREEE (reference sequence). V was shortened by 2 bases and J by 1 base, with 12 bases between the two germline ends. The CDR3 protein is CASSFHGGGNTEAFF. CDR3 bases: TGTGCCAGCAGCTTTCACGGCGGAGGGAACACTGAAGCTTTCTTT.

This sequence joins TRBV28 and TRBJ2-1; weak D call: TRBD2 (6 bases). V was cut by 7 bases and J by 4 bases, with 11 bases left in between. Germline values: CDR1 MDHEN, CDR2 SYDVKM. The CDR3 totals 13 residues. CDR3 loop: CASMEGYYNEQFF. CDR3 DNA sequence: TGTGCCAGCATGGAGGGGTATTACAATGAGCAGTTCTTC.

In this sample, this clone turned up once. The rearrangement links TRBV4-3 to TRBJ1-1, with D uncertain. The CDR3 has 17 residues. The V and J ends lost 1 base and 0 bases respectively, with 15 bases between them. The V gene's germline CDR1 is LGHNA and CDR2 YSLEER. The CDR3 DNA is TGCGCCAGCAGCCAAGCCCACACTCTAGATGTGAACACTGAAGCTTTCTTT. This codes for CASSQAHTLDVNTEAFF.

The chain uses TRBV2 and TRBJ1-1, with D uncertain. Germline CDR1 and CDR2: SNHLY and FYNNEI. The CDR3 extends over 16 amino acids. V was pared by 9 bases and J by 0 bases, with 20 bases between. The chain's CDR3 is CASIRASRLMNTEAFF. In nucleotides, the CDR3 is TGTGCCAGTATAAGAGCTTCGAGGCTCATGAACACTGAAGCTTTCTTT.